The next 25 T cell receptor beta chains were all read from a single sample in a study of CD8 T cells in ankylosing spondylitis (dated by TCRdb to the late 2010s). The library was produced with 5' RACE. The run used an Illumina HiSeq 2500. The public reads were reanalyzed by TCRdb: fastp trimming at Q25, MiXCR alignment, in-frame beta chains only. Rows with a matching CDR3 protein are joined into one entry that keeps the most common DNA and genes. The sample table lists 130,000 or so distinct CDR3 sequences, 7% of them with a count of one. Together, the top ten hold approximately 12% of the sample. Specimen: blood, either unsorted or a sorted T cell fraction (not recorded which). The receptor source for this set is a male donor with ankylosing spondylitis or in good health (not recorded which).

This clonotype was seen many times. The chain couples TRBV9 to TRBJ1-3, with 8 bases lining up with TRBD1. Germline V lookup: CDR1 SGDLS, CDR2 YYNGEE. J gave up 3 bases and V 0 bases, and 2 bases lay outside the gene matches. CDR3 size: 15 residues. The CDR3 DNA sequence: TGTGCCAGCAGCGTAGTAGGACAGGGTGGAAACACCATATATTTT. This encodes CASSVVGQGGNTIYF.

This clonotype has ten or more counts. The V and J genes are TRBV3-1 and TRBJ2-5; TRBD2 matches at 11 bases. CDR3 length: 15 residues. The V gene end was trimmed by 3 bases and the J gene end by 2 bases; junction bases not matched to a gene: 2. The germline V gene encodes CDR1 LGHDT and CDR2 YNNKEL (reference sequence). CDR3 coding DNA: TGTGCCAGCAGCCATCCTAGCGGGGGGCAAGAGACCCAGTACTTC. Translating gives CASSHPSGGQETQYF.

This clonotype was counted only a few times. Since a much larger clone is just one base distant, this may be a read error. The chain carries TRBV4-1 and TRBJ2-7, with a weak D call TRBD2 (5 bases). V was cut by 6 bases and J by 2 bases, with 14 bases left in between. The CDR3 runs 14 residues. Germline CDR1 MGHRA, CDR2 YSYEKL. The CDR3 DNA is TGCGCCAGCAGGGGTTTGGGAGCGACCTACGAGCAGTACTTC. Amino acid sequence: CASRGLGATYEQYF.

This clonotype occurred many times. The chain has TRBV20-1 and TRBJ2-1; 7 bases match TRBD2. Germline V gene sequence: CDR1 DFQATT, CDR2 SNEGSKA (reference sequence). The CDR3 loop spans 21 amino acids. V trimming: 3 bases; J trimming: 9 bases; junction bases outside the gene matches: 32. CDR3 bases: TGCAGTGCTAGCGGGAGGATGACTCAGAGAGAGGGACCCCCGCGCATAGTTGAGCAGTTCTTC. Translated: CSASGRMTQREGPPRIVEQFF.

There are a few counts of this clonotype. The rearrangement uses TRBV2 and TRBJ1-5, with a weak D call TRBD1 (6 bases). Germline-derived CDR1 and CDR2 are SNHLY and FYNNEI. This CDR3 has 14 amino acids. Trimming pared 7 bases from V and 3 bases from J, leaving 13 bases between. CDR3 nucleotide sequence: TGTGCCAGCACCCTGACAGGCCTCAATCAGCCCCAGCATTTT. The encoded protein is CASTLTGLNQPQHF.

This clonotype was recorded at least ten times. The J gene is TRBJ2-5, the V gene TRBV7-8; D might be TRBD2 (5 bases). The length of the CDR3 is 14 residues. The ends were cut back, 5 bases at V and 5 bases at J, with 15 bases in the middle. Germline V gene lookup returns CDR1 SGHVS and CDR2 FQNEAQ. The CDR3 DNA reads as TGTGCCAGCAGCCCACGGACTTTTGCGGAGACCCAGTACTTC. It specifies CASSPRTFAETQYF.

The chain joins TRBV7-8 to TRBJ2-2; no clear D gene. The CDR3 sequence is 16 residues long. V gave up 5 bases and J gave up 0 bases, with 13 bases separating them. CDR1 SGHVS and CDR2 FQNEAQ come from the germline V gene. The DNA of the CDR3 is TGTGCCAGCAGCGGTTGGAGCCAGGCGAACACCGGGGAGCTGTTTTTT. It yields the protein CASSGWSQANTGELFF.

At least ten counts were recorded for this clonotype. The chain is built from TRBV28 and TRBJ2-2; D is tentatively TRBD1 or TRBD2 (5 bases each). Trimming pared 6 bases from V and 1 base from J, leaving 24 bases between. The CDR3 has 19 amino acids. From germline, CDR1 is MDHEN and CDR2 SYDVKM. The CDR3 here is CASSKLVLTGRGNTGELFF. As DNA, the CDR3 is TGTGCCAGCAGCAAACTGGTCCTAACAGGCCGGGGGAACACCGGGGAGCTGTTTTTT.

This clonotype was counted many times. The chain joins TRBV4-2 to TRBJ2-7; the match to TRBD2 covers 11 bases. The CDR3 loop spans 16 amino acids. With 0 bases clipped from V and 4 bases from J, the junction kept 5 bases outside the gene matches. Germline lookup yields CDR1 LGHNA and CDR2 YNFKEQ. The CDR3 protein is CASSQEGSGGAYEQYF. The DNA for the CDR3 is TGTGCCAGCAGCCAAGAAGGTAGCGGGGGGGCGTACGAGCAGTACTTC.

This clonotype was seen ten or more times. This chain joins TRBV7-9 and TRBJ1-1; 7 bases align to TRBD1. V lost 5 bases and J lost 4; bases outside the gene matches: 10. The CDR3 totals 15 residues. The germline V gene encodes CDR1 SEHNR and CDR2 FQNEAQ (reference sequence). The CDR3 is CASSPGTAGGTEAFF. For the CDR3, the DNA is TGTGCCAGCAGCCCGGGGACAGCCGGTGGCACTGAAGCTTTCTTT. The variable domain in full, completed from reference TRBV7-9 and TRBJ1-1, reads DTGVSQNPRHKITKRGQNVTFRCDPISEHNRLYWYRQTLGQGPEFLTYFQNEAQLEKSRLLSDRFSAERPKGSFSTLEIQRTEQGDSAMYLCASSPGTAGGTEAFFGQGTRLTVV.

This clonotype has just a few counts. The rearrangement links TRBV20-1 to TRBJ1-2; TRBD1 is a possible D gene (5 bases). The V end was cut by 5 bases, the J end by 7 bases, with 14 bases between. Germline V gene data show CDR1 as DFQATT and CDR2 as SNEGSKA (reference sequence). The CDR3 consists of 12 residues. The CDR3 nucleotides read TGCAGTGCTGGGGGGGGGGACGGTGGCTACACCTTC. This sequence encodes CSAGGGDGGYTF.

This clonotype has a single count. The V gene is TRBV5-1, the J gene TRBJ1-2; the D is unclear. CDR1 is SGHRS and CDR2 is YFSETQ in the germline V gene. CDR3 length: 12 residues. Trimming pared 3 bases from V and 8 bases from J, leaving 11 bases between. The CDR3 here is CASSSPLEGYTF. In DNA, the CDR3 is TGCGCCAGCAGCTCCCCCCTGGAGGGCTACACCTTC.

This clonotype was detected many times. The rearrangement links TRBV6-1 to TRBJ2-1, with no clear D. The CDR3 has 15 amino acids. Germline CDR1 is MNHNS and CDR2 is SASEGT. Between the trimmed V and J ends, which lost 7 bases and 4 bases, there was a span of 17 bases. CDR3 nucleotide sequence: TGTGCCAGCATCCCAAACGTGCACTCGTACAATGAGCAGTTCTTC. Residues: CASIPNVHSYNEQFF.

This clonotype came up many times. The chain is built from TRBV6-5 and TRBJ2-7, with unresolved D. This CDR3 comprises 14 residues. Trimming cost V 2 bases and J 0 bases, with 8 bases left between them. CDR1 and CDR2 from the germline V gene are MNHEY and SVGAGI. CDR3 sequence: CASSYDWISYEQYF. DNA of the CDR3: TGTGCCAGCAGTTACGACTGGATCTCCTACGAGCAGTACTTC.

This clonotype was seen at least ten times. The chain recombines TRBV20-1 with TRBJ2-1, with D perhaps TRBD2 (6 bases). The V gene lost 5 bases and the J gene lost 5 bases, with 19 bases spanning the gap. Germline assignment: CDR1 DFQATT and CDR2 SNEGSKA (reference sequence). The CDR3 consists of 15 residues. The CDR3 sequence: CSAPRTGTDNNEQFF. The CDR3 nucleotides are TGCAGTGCTCCTCGAACCGGGACTGACAACAATGAGCAGTTCTTC.

This clonotype was seen many times. V and J are TRBV5-1 and TRBJ2-3; D is perhaps TRBD1 (5 bases). The CDR3 has 13 amino acids. Per the germline V gene, CDR1 is SGHRS and CDR2 is YFSETQ. Trimming shortened V by 7 bases and J by 2 bases, and 11 bases separated the two germline ends. The CDR3 region has the DNA TGCGCCAGCTCGGACACTCTCACAGATACGCAGTATTTT. It is translated as CASSDTLTDTQYF.

This clonotype has at least ten counts. The chain uses TRBV9 and TRBJ1-1; 7 nucleotides align to TRBD1. There are 15 residues in the CDR3. Germline-derived CDR1 and CDR2 are SGDLS and YYNGEE. The J segment lost 3 bases and the V segment lost 4 bases, leaving 9 bases of the junction unmatched. CDR3 amino acids: CASSPHPQGDTEAFF. Written as DNA, the CDR3 is TGTGCCAGCAGCCCTCACCCCCAGGGGGACACTGAAGCTTTCTTT. The variable domain in full, completed from reference TRBV9 and TRBJ1-1, reads DSGVTQTPKHLITATGQRVTLRCSPRSGDLSVYWYQQSLDQGLQFLIQYYNGEERAKGNILERFSAQQFPDLHSELNLSSLELGDSALYFCASSPHPQGDTEAFFGQGTRLTVV.

In this sample, this clonotype turned up many times. The chain uses TRBV29-1 and TRBJ2-5, with 9 bases that match TRBD1. The germline gives CDR1 SQVTM, CDR2 ANQGSEA. V shed 1 base, J shed 6 bases, and the junction held 6 bases outside the gene matches. This CDR3 comprises 14 residues. CDR3 residues: CSVEATGGGQTQYF. DNA for the CDR3: TGCAGCGTTGAAGCAACAGGGGGCGGACAGACCCAGTACTTC.

Note on this clonotype: A read error may explain this, as a much larger clone is one base away. Since no conserved phenylalanine or tryptophan closes the CDR3, a read error is the likely cause. The V and J genes are TRBV7-9 and TRBJ2-1; 14 bases map to TRBD2. The CDR3 runs 15 residues. CDR1 is SEHNR and CDR2 is FQNEAQ in the germline V gene (reference sequence). Trimming cost V 2 bases and J 10 bases; bases outside gene matches: 4. Written as DNA, the CDR3 is TGTGCCAGCAGCTTACATGGACTAGCGGGGGGCGAGCAGTTCTCC. This sequence encodes CASSLHGLAGGEQFS.

This clonotype was counted at least ten times. J is TRBJ1-2 and V is TRBV5-1; D is ambiguous. Trimming cost V 4 bases and J 3 bases, with 10 bases left between them. This CDR3 has 13 amino acids. CDR1 and CDR2 from the germline V gene are SGHRS and YFSETQ. CDR3 region: CASSPAFYYGYTF. The CDR3 bases are TGCGCCAGCAGCCCGGCATTCTACTATGGCTACACCTTC.

For the CDR3, the DNA is TGCGCCAGCAGCTTGGGCTCCGGGACACCCTCCTCCTACGAGCAGTACTTC. As protein: CASSLGSGTPSSYEQYF. J is TRBJ2-7 and V is TRBV5-1; D might be TRBD1 (6 bases). Germline V gene data show CDR1 as SGHRS and CDR2 as YFSETQ. CDR3 length equals 17 residues. V was trimmed by 0 bases and J by 0 bases, leaving 16 bases between them.

This clonotype was detected many times. The J gene is TRBJ2-7, the V gene TRBV10-3; D remains unclear. This CDR3 contains 15 residues. CDR1 and CDR2 from the germline V gene are ENHRY and SYGVKD. V was trimmed by 3 bases and J by 4 bases, leaving 16 bases between them. CDR3 nucleotides: TGTGCCATCAGTGATTCGGGCCTTGGGCGGTACGAGCAGTACTTC. Its protein is CAISDSGLGRYEQYF.

This clonotype appeared many times. The CDR3 reads CASSLYRERETQYF. As DNA, the CDR3 is TGTGCCAGCAGTTTATACAGGGAGAGAGAGACCCAGTACTTC. The rearrangement uses TRBV28 and TRBJ2-5, with a weak D call TRBD1 (6 bases). Germline V gene lookup returns CDR1 MDHEN and CDR2 SYDVKM. The CDR3 is 14 amino acids. The V and J ends lost 1 base and 4 bases respectively, with 10 bases between them.

This clonotype has at least ten counts. V is TRBV7-8 and J is TRBJ2-7, with 11 bases fitting TRBD2. The CDR3 runs to 15 residues. Germline CDR1 reads SGHVS; CDR2 reads FQNEAQ. Trimming cost V 5 bases and J 5 bases; bases outside gene matches: 8. The DNA for the CDR3 is TGTGCCAGCAGCGTGACTAGCGGGATGGGCAACGAGCAGTACTTC. Its translation is CASSVTSGMGNEQYF.

In this sample, this clonotype turned up many times. The rearrangement links TRBV25-1 to TRBJ2-1; D possibly matches TRBD1 or TRBD2 (5 bases each). This CDR3 region has 14 residues. V lost 2 bases, J lost 6 bases, and 11 bases lay in between. Looked up from germline, CDR1 is MGHDK and CDR2 is SYGVNS. CDR3 in DNA: TGTGCCAGCAGTGAAGGAGACAGCGGCAATGAGCAGTTCTTC. It codes for CASSEGDSGNEQFF. Combining the CDR3 with reference TRBV25-1 and TRBJ2-1 gives the whole variable domain EADIYQTPRYLVIGTGKKITLECSQTMGHDKMYWYQQDPGMELHLIHYSYGVNSTEKGDLSSESTVSRIRTEHFPLTLESARPSHTSQYLCASSEGDSGNEQFFGPGTRLTVL.